The subject of this entry is one T cell receptor beta chain. The authors' processing: Amplification of reference gene primers was used by the study to estimate nucleated cell counts. Profiling relied on immunoSEQ multiplex PCR, and the TCRdb table lists in-frame clones only, not all of them. The DNA was the basis for D and trimming; V, J and clone size are from that table. The sample holds some 200,000 clones, about 86% seen once. This entry is derived from a study of blood T cell repertoires in COVID-19. Looking at the study overall: Donors in the United States, Italy and Spain gave samples during acute or convalescent COVID-19. Sample material is recorded as cDNA or gDNA derived from T cells, B-cell-depleted T cells, or PBMCs.

The CDR3 has 14 residues. V lost 0 bases and J lost 2, with 8 bases in between. The V gene's germline CDR1 is SGDLS and CDR2 YYNGEE. Sample: peripheral blood. This sequence was found in a man between 25 and 39 years old with active or convalescent COVID-19. This chain uses TRBV9 with TRBJ1-2, with D perhaps matching TRBD1 (5 bases). The CDR3 loop reads CASSVAGGNYGYTF. The CDR3 nucleotides are TGTGCCAGCAGCGTAGCTGGGGGGAACTATGGCTACACCTTC.